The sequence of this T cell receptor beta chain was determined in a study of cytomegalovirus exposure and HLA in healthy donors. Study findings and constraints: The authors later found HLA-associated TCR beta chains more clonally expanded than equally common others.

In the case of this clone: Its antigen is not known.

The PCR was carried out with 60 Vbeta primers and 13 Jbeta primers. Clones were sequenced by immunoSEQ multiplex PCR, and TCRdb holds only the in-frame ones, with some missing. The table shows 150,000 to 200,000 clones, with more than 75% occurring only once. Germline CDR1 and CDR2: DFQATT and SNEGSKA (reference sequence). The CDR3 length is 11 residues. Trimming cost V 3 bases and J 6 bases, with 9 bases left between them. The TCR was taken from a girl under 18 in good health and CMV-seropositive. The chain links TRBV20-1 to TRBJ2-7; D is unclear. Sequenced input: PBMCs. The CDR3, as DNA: TGCAGTGCTAGTAAGAGGAGCGAGCAGTACTTC. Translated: CSASKRSEQYF.